These 32 T cell receptor beta chains came from one sample sequenced in a study of radiation and T cells in renal cell carcinoma. Generated by immunoSEQ multiplex PCR, the TCRdb table keeps only in-frame clones and is missing some. Here the sample spans about 130,000 clones, about four fifths being singletons. Time point denoted: baseline pretreatment blood. Treatment described: 15 Gy SBRT to primary tumor, nephrectomy 4 weeks later. Here the sequenced sample was blood, taken from a patient whose treatment included radiotherapy and nephrectomy. The origin of the receptors is a woman in her fifties or sixties with renal cell carcinoma.

The rearrangement links TRBV9 to TRBJ2-7; 8 nucleotides line up with TRBD2. This CDR3 is 18 amino acids long. The J segment lost 1 base and the V segment lost 0 bases, leaving 12 bases of the junction unmatched. Germline-derived CDR1 and CDR2 are SGDLS and YYNGEE. The CDR3 region has the DNA TGTGCCAGCAGCGTAGGGGTAGGACTGCGGGGGGCATCCTACGAGCAGTACTTC. Translating it yields CASSVGVGLRGASYEQYF. Full variable domain (outside the CDR3, taken from reference TRBV9 and TRBJ2-7): DSGVTQTPKHLITATGQRVTLRCSPRSGDLSVYWYQQSLDQGLQFLIQYYNGEERAKGNILERFSAQQFPDLHSELNLSSLELGDSALYFCASSVGVGLRGASYEQYFGPGTRLTVT.

This sequence joins TRBV2 and TRBJ1-4; a possible D gene is TRBD1 (6 bases). The V end lost 6 bases, the J end lost 8 bases, and 19 bases lay between the germline ends. The CDR3 contains 15 residues. Germline V CDR1 and CDR2: SNHLY, FYNNEI. CDR3: CASSMLGGAEEKLFF. The CDR3 nucleotides read TGTGCCAGCAGCATGTTGGGGGGCGCTGAGGAAAAACTGTTTTTT.

In this sample, this clone turned up once. The chain links TRBV6-1 to TRBJ2-5; D might be TRBD2 (5 bases). CDR1 and CDR2 from the germline V gene are MNHNS and SASEGT. The CDR3 has 12 residues. Trimming stripped 3 bases from V and 7 bases from J, with 9 bases between. Written as DNA, the CDR3 is TGTGCCAGCAGTGATACTAGGTGGACCCAGTACTTC. It specifies CASSDTRWTQYF.

This clone was seen only a few times. The V and J genes are TRBV5-1 and TRBJ1-6, with 7 bases matching TRBD1. The V segment lost 2 bases and the J segment 12 bases; nucleotides outside the gene matches: 8. In germline, CDR1 is SGHRS, CDR2 YFSETQ. CDR3 length: 14 amino acids. CDR3 in amino acids: CASSFGQVREPLHF. The CDR3 DNA reads TGCGCCAGCAGCTTCGGACAGGTTCGGGAACCCCTCCACTTT.

The J gene is TRBJ1-6, the V gene TRBV6-5; D call uncertain. Trimming cost V 0 bases and J 8 bases, with 8 bases left between them. Germline values: CDR1 MNHEY, CDR2 SVGAGI. The CDR3 is made up of 14 amino acids. This CDR3 reads CASSYSVGDSPLHF. Here the CDR3 DNA reads TGTGCCAGCAGTTACTCGGTCGGGGATTCACCCCTCCACTTT.

The rearrangement uses TRBV6-5 and TRBJ1-6; the D is unclear. Germline assignment: CDR1 MNHEY and CDR2 SVGAGI. V was clipped by 4 bases and J by 5 bases, with 6 bases between them. The CDR3 contains 13 residues. CDR3 amino acids: CASSLQDNSPLHF. As DNA, the CDR3 is TGTGCCAGCAGTTTACAAGATAATTCACCCCTCCACTTT.

The gene calls are TRBV6-1 and TRBJ2-5; TRBD1 or TRBD2 may be the D gene (5 bases each). Germline assignment: CDR1 MNHNS and CDR2 SASEGT. This CDR3 has 14 residues. V lost 4 bases, J lost 4 bases, and 13 bases lay in between. Here the CDR3 reads CASSVEGWGETQYF. The CDR3 DNA is TGTGCCAGCAGTGTCGAGGGGTGGGGAGAGACCCAGTACTTC.

This chain connects TRBV5-6 to TRBJ2-7; perhaps TRBD1 as D (5 bases). In germline, CDR1 is SGHDT, CDR2 YYEEEE. V lost 4 bases and J 2 bases, leaving 10 bases between the germline ends. This CDR3 is built from 13 residues. The CDR3 sequence is CASSAGITYEQYF. The CDR3 DNA is TGTGCCAGCAGCGCAGGGATTACCTACGAGCAGTACTTC.

V usage is TRBV6-5 and J usage is TRBJ2-7, with a tentative D call TRBD2 (5 bases). The length of the CDR3 is 13 residues. Germline loops: CDR1 MNHEY, CDR2 SVGAGI. V was trimmed by 7 bases and J by 5 bases, leaving 15 bases between them. CDR3 amino acids: CASTHGRGNEQYF. The CDR3 bases are TGTGCCAGCACCCATGGGCGAGGGAACGAGCAGTACTTC.

V is TRBV7-9 and J is TRBJ2-7; 10 bases fit TRBD2. Germline CDR1 SEHNR, CDR2 FQNEAQ (reference sequence). The junction had 4 bases not matched to a gene; V was cut back by 1 base and J by 1 base. The CDR3 is 16 amino acids. The CDR3 coding sequence is TGTGCCAGCAGCTTAGGGCTAGCGGGAGAGTCCTACGAGCAGTACTTC. This codes for CASSLGLAGESYEQYF.

This clone was seen a handful of times. The sample contains more than one DNA sequence encoding this CDR3. The chain has TRBV27 and TRBJ2-3; possibly TRBD2 for D (5 bases). The CDR3 sequence is 12 residues long. Germline V gene lookup returns CDR1 MNHEY and CDR2 SMNVEV (reference sequence). The ends were cut back, 2 bases at V and 5 bases at J, with 5 bases in the middle. The CDR3 reads CASSLRGDTQYF. In DNA, the CDR3 is TGTGCCAGCAGTTTACGGGGAGATACGCAGTATTTT.

This clone was picked up one time. The genes are TRBV28 and TRBJ1-2; unclear D gene. Per the germline V gene, CDR1 is MDHEN and CDR2 is SYDVKM. Trimming pared 6 bases from V and 5 bases from J, leaving 19 bases between. The CDR3 totals 15 residues. CDR3: CASSPTRKGGYGYTF. The CDR3 DNA sequence: TGTGCCAGCAGCCCGACGAGGAAGGGCGGATATGGCTACACCTTC.

This clone showed up just once. V is TRBV11-1 and J is TRBJ2-2, with 9 bases aligning to TRBD1. The CDR3 consists of 14 residues. Germline assignment: CDR1 SGHAT and CDR2 FQDESV (reference sequence). The J segment lost 7 bases and the V segment lost 5 bases, leaving 5 bases of the junction unmatched. CDR3 sequence: CASSGQGQNGELFF. The CDR3, as DNA: TGTGCCAGCAGCGGACAGGGGCAAAACGGGGAGCTGTTTTTT. Full variable domain (missing parts from reference TRBV11-1 and TRBJ2-2): EAEVAQSPRYKITEKSQAVAFWCDPISGHATLYWYRQILGQGPELLVQFQDESVVDDSQLPKDRFSAERLKGVDSTLKIQPAELGDSAMYLCASSGQGQNGELFFGEGSRLTVL.

CDR3: CAINDPSANYGYTF. The CDR3 DNA sequence: TGTGCCATCAATGACCCATCTGCTAACTATGGCTACACCTTC. The V gene is TRBV10-3, the J gene TRBJ1-2; unclear D gene. Germline lookup yields CDR1 ENHRY and CDR2 SYGVKD. The V gene lost 7 bases and the J gene lost 0 bases, with 12 bases spanning the gap. The CDR3 extends over 14 amino acids.

The J gene is TRBJ2-1, the V gene TRBV7-3, with a weak D call TRBD1 (6 bases). CDR1 is SGHTA, CDR2 FQGTGA, per germline. The CDR3 runs 12 residues. V lost 6 bases and J lost 7, with 10 bases in between. CDR3 amino acids: CASSPDRNEQFF. CDR3 DNA: TGTGCCAGCAGTCCGGACAGAAATGAGCAGTTCTTC.

The chain couples TRBV21-1 to TRBJ2-5; TRBD2 is taken as the D call from the table, unchecked against the DNA. TRBV21-1 is described as a pseudogene. CDR3 length: 18 amino acids. The CDR3 sequence: CASSKLYRLAEDQETQYF. For the CDR3, the DNA is TGTGCCAGCAGCAAACTTTATCGACTGGCTGAGGACCAAGAGACCCAGTACTTC.

The chain recombines TRBV19 with TRBJ2-6; tentatively, D is TRBD2 (6 bases). Germline V gives CDR1 LNHDA, CDR2 SQIVND (reference sequence). The CDR3 is made up of 15 amino acids. The V end lost 3 bases, the J end lost 4 bases, and 10 bases lay between the germline ends. Here the CDR3 reads CASSMGGSGANVLTF. The CDR3 DNA reads TGTGCCAGTAGTATGGGGGGATCAGGGGCCAACGTCCTGACTTTC.

The chain couples TRBV5-6 to TRBJ1-1; perhaps TRBD1 as D (6 bases). The germline V gene encodes CDR1 SGHDT and CDR2 YYEEEE. The CDR3 is 14 residues long. Between the trimmed V and J ends, which lost 3 bases and 2 bases, there was a span of 11 bases. The CDR3 coding sequence is TGTGCCAGCAGCTGGGGGGGCATAAACACTGAAGCTTTCTTT. Translating gives CASSWGGINTEAFF. The variable domain in full, completed from reference TRBV5-6 and TRBJ1-1, reads DAGVTQSPTHLIKTRGQQVTLRCSPKSGHDTVSWYQQALGQGPQFIFQYYEEEERQRGNFPDRFSGHQFPNYSSELNVNALLLGDSALYLCASSWGGINTEAFFGQGTRLTVV.

The chain is built from TRBV7-9 and TRBJ2-2; 11 bases align to TRBD2. Germline V gene sequence: CDR1 SEHNR, CDR2 FQNEAQ (reference sequence). Germline trimming cut 4 bases from V and 7 bases from J; bases unmatched to any gene: 11. The CDR3 length is 17 residues. The CDR3 spells CASSSTLAGGPDGELFF. The CDR3 nucleotides are TGTGCCAGCAGCTCAACCTTAGCGGGAGGGCCGGACGGGGAGCTGTTTTTT.

This clone was observed a single time. The chain combines TRBV4-3 with TRBJ1-2, with D possibly being TRBD1 (5 bases). The germline gives CDR1 LGHNA, CDR2 YSLEER. The length of the CDR3 is 15 residues. V gave up 0 bases and J gave up 7 bases, with 15 bases separating them. CDR3 residues: CASSQDRGRGGGYTF. Here the CDR3 DNA reads TGCGCCAGCAGCCAAGATCGGGGGAGGGGTGGTGGCTACACCTTC.

The rearrangement links TRBV2 to TRBJ2-7, with D maybe TRBD2 (7 bases). This CDR3 is built from 15 residues. The ends were cut back, 6 bases at V and 1 base at J, with 16 bases in the middle. CDR1 is SNHLY and CDR2 is FYNNEI in the germline V gene. This chain's CDR3 is CASRGGQLGSYEQYF. The CDR3 DNA is TGTGCCAGCAGGGGGGGGCAGTTGGGTTCCTACGAGCAGTACTTC. Full variable domain (rest looked up from reference TRBV2 and TRBJ2-7): EPEVTQTPSHQVTQMGQEVILRCVPISNHLYFYWYRQILGQKVEFLVSFYNNEISEKSEIFDDQFSVERPDGSNFTLKIRSTKLEDSAMYFCASRGGQLGSYEQYFGPGTRLTVT.

The rearrangement uses TRBV29-1 and TRBJ1-1; D call uncertain. Germline V lookup: CDR1 SQVTM, CDR2 ANQGSEA. The CDR3 is made up of 10 amino acids. Trimming pared 4 bases from V and 5 bases from J, leaving 5 bases between. The chain's CDR3 is CSVGQTEAFF. The CDR3 DNA follows: TGCAGCGTTGGTCAAACTGAAGCTTTCTTT.

The chain couples TRBV14 to TRBJ1-6, with D hard to call. The germline V and J ends were trimmed by 3 bases and 0 bases, with 9 bases remaining between them. Germline loops: CDR1 SGHDN, CDR2 FVKESK. This CDR3 has 16 residues. CDR3 DNA sequence: TGTGCCAGCAGCCAGCGCGAGAGCTCCTATAATTCACCCCTCCACTTT. Its translation: CASSQRESSYNSPLHF.

The rearrangement joins TRBV6-5 to TRBJ1-6, with 9 bases lining up with TRBD1. From germline, CDR1 is MNHEY and CDR2 SVGAGI. The CDR3 runs 14 residues. Unmatched junction bases numbered 4, after V lost 5 bases and J lost 8 bases. Here the CDR3 reads CASSPGTGYSPLHF. The CDR3 region has the DNA TGTGCCAGCAGTCCGGGGACAGGGTATTCACCCCTCCACTTT.

The sample holds a few counts of this clone. The rearrangement links TRBV28 to TRBJ2-3, with D possibly being TRBD1 (5 bases). CDR3 size: 14 residues. Germline V gene data show CDR1 as MDHEN and CDR2 as SYDVKM. Trimming shortened V by 1 base and J by 2 bases, and 7 bases separated the two germline ends. CDR3 DNA: TGTGCCAGCAGTTTATCGACAGACACAGATACGCAGTATTTT. Protein product: CASSLSTDTDTQYF. Drawing the rest from reference TRBV28 and TRBJ2-3, the complete variable domain is DVKVTQSSRYLVKRTGEKVFLECVQDMDHENMFWYRQDPGLGLRLIYFSYDVKMKEKGDIPEGYSVSREKKERFSLILESASTNQTSMYLCASSLSTDTDTQYFGPGTRLTVL.

In its sample, this clone was seen a few times. The CDR3 reads CASSLPGQGDTEAFF. The CDR3 DNA follows: TGTGCCAGCAGCCTCCCGGGACAGGGGGACACTGAAGCTTTCTTT. The gene calls are TRBV6-6 and TRBJ1-1; 11 bases line up with TRBD1. Germline assignment: CDR1 MNHNY and CDR2 SVGAGI (reference sequence). CDR3 length equals 15 residues. Unmatched junction bases numbered 6, after V lost 6 bases and J lost 3 bases.

The chain carries TRBV19 and TRBJ2-1; 7 nucleotides align to TRBD1. Per germline, CDR1 LNHDA and CDR2 SQIVND (reference sequence). V trimming: 3 bases; J trimming: 0 bases; junction bases outside the gene matches: 8. This CDR3 comprises 17 residues. The CDR3: CASSIFGQASSYNEQFF. CDR3 in DNA: TGTGCCAGTAGTATTTTTGGACAGGCTAGCTCCTACAATGAGCAGTTCTTC.

The V call is TRBV6-1, the J call TRBJ1-1; D remains ambiguous. Germline values: CDR1 MNHNS, CDR2 SASEGT. Trimming removed 1 base from V and 0 bases from J, with 6 bases in between. This CDR3 spans 14 amino acids. DNA for the CDR3: TGTGCCAGCAGTGAAGGGCACATGAACACTGAAGCTTTCTTT. As protein: CASSEGHMNTEAFF.

The rearrangement uses TRBV5-1 and TRBJ1-1; a weak D match, TRBD1 (6 bases). V lost 5 bases, J lost 1 base, and 15 bases lay in between. From germline, CDR1 is SGHRS and CDR2 YFSETQ. The CDR3 totals 15 residues. CDR3: CASSSIRTENTEAFF. For the CDR3, the DNA is TGCGCCAGCAGTTCTATTCGGACAGAGAACACTGAAGCTTTCTTT.

The rearrangement joins TRBV7-3 to TRBJ2-5, with D maybe TRBD1 (5 bases). Deletions cut 4 bases from V and 1 base from J, with 10 bases between. Germline V gene sequence: CDR1 SGHTA, CDR2 FQGTGA. The CDR3 covers 14 residues. The CDR3 sequence: CASSSQGTQETQYF. The DNA of the CDR3 is TGTGCCAGCAGCTCGCAGGGAACCCAAGAGACCCAGTACTTC.

The DNA of the CDR3 is TGTGCCAGCAGCAAGGACACCGAAGAGACCCAGTACTTC. Its translation is CASSKDTEETQYF. The rearrangement links TRBV11-3 to TRBJ2-5, with D tentatively TRBD1 (5 bases). Per the germline V gene, CDR1 is SGHNT and CDR2 is YENEEA. Trimming stripped 5 bases from V and 3 bases from J, with 10 bases between. The CDR3 runs to 13 residues.

This chain links TRBV5-1 with TRBJ1-2; TRBD1 matches at 9 bases. The CDR3 covers 15 residues. The germline gives CDR1 SGHRS, CDR2 YFSETQ. J was trimmed by 0 bases and V by 4 bases; bases with no gene match: 4. The CDR3 bases are TGCGCCAGCAGCAGCCGACAGGGGGCTAACTATGGCTACACCTTC. This encodes CASSSRQGANYGYTF.